Below, 5 T cell receptor beta chains from the same sample are listed, as sequenced in a study of T cell responses to AZD1222 COVID-19 vaccine. TCRdb's table, derived via immunoSEQ multiplex PCR, lists solely in-frame clones and lacks some. This table has under 150,000 clones, about 93% appearing once. The material sequenced was peripheral blood, taken on day 0 of AZD1222 vaccination. All receptors derive from an adult in good health.

The rearrangement links TRBV4-1 to TRBJ1-2; D not resolved. Germline CDR1 MGHRA, CDR2 YSYEKL. CDR3 length equals 15 residues. Trimming left V 4 bases short and J 8 bases short, with 20 bases between. The CDR3 DNA sequence: TGCGCCAGCAGCCCGAATCGCATGGGTGATGGGGGCTACACCTTC. Encoded protein: CASSPNRMGDGGYTF.

The chain links TRBV6-5 to TRBJ2-7, with 7 bases lining up with TRBD1. The CDR3 length is 12 residues. V dropped 4 bases and J dropped 4; count of bases not matched to a gene: 1. From germline, CDR1 is MNHEY and CDR2 SVGAGI. CDR3: CASSSRGYEQYF. The CDR3 DNA is TGTGCCAGCAGTTCCAGGGGGTACGAGCAGTACTTC.

This sequence joins TRBV11-2 and TRBJ1-2; no reliable D call. Germline V gives CDR1 SGHAT, CDR2 FQNNGV. The V end was cut by 4 bases, the J end by 8 bases, with 14 bases between. This CDR3 is 13 amino acids long. CDR3 region: CASSSVRALGYTF. Written as DNA, the CDR3 is TGTGCCAGCAGCTCGGTGAGGGCGCTGGGCTACACCTTC.

CDR3 in DNA: TGTGCCAGCAGTTTAGGGGTTGGCGGCTACACCTTC. It codes for CASSLGVGGYTF. The chain has TRBV12-3 or TRBV12-4 and TRBJ1-2; D unresolved. The V and J ends lost 1 base and 8 bases respectively, with 8 bases between them. The CDR3 has 12 residues.

This sequence joins TRBV6-5 and TRBJ1-1; weak D call: TRBD1 (6 bases). Between the trimmed V and J ends, which lost 8 bases and 3 bases, there was a span of 13 bases. The length of the CDR3 is 13 residues. CDR1 is MNHEY and CDR2 is SVGAGI in the germline V gene. The CDR3 sequence: CASREQGYTEAFF. The CDR3 DNA sequence: TGTGCCAGCCGCGAACAGGGATACACTGAAGCTTTCTTT.